This T cell receptor (beta chain) was identified during a study of human T cells and chemical hapten exposure. TCRdb reprocessed the RACE reads with MiXCR, giving one entry per CDR3 protein. The table shows tens of thousands of distinct CDR3 sequences, with under 15% occurring only once. The time point denotes: patch test 3, about 24 weeks after DPC sensitization. Treatment described: therapeutic diphenylcyclopropenone sensitization with weekly scalp DPC. Deletions cut 1 base from V and 0 bases from J, with 15 bases between. The CDR3 is 17 residues long. The specimen comprised whole blood, sampled in connection with sensitization to the hapten diphenylcyclopropenone (DPC). The chain has TRBV12-3 or TRBV12-4 and TRBJ1-1; D may be TRBD1 (5 bases). This receptor was obtained from a man between 25 and 39 years old with alopecia areata. Some clones in this sample may be carry-over from other donors' samples. The CDR3, as DNA: TGTGCCAGCAGTTTAGAGTTAACGGGCAGGGTGAACACTGAAGCTTTCTTT. Translating it yields CASSLELTGRVNTEAFF.